This T cell receptor beta chain was identified during a study of blood T cell repertoires in COVID-19. Study context: Sample material is recorded as cDNA or gDNA derived from T cells, B-cell-depleted T cells, or PBMCs.

Data came from immunoSEQ multiplex PCR; TCRdb stores just in-frame clones and leaves some out. The data contain some 300,000 clones, 88% of them singletons. V was trimmed by 6 bases and J by 4 bases, leaving 7 bases between them. CDR1 is KGHSH, CDR2 LQKENI, per germline. This CDR3 has 12 amino acids. The source is a woman aged 25-40 years who had recovered from COVID-19. The chain is built from TRBV18 and TRBJ1-5; D gene unclear. Material: peripheral blood. Here the CDR3 reads CASSEANQPQHF. CDR3 nucleotide sequence: TGTGCCAGCTCCGAAGCTAATCAGCCCCAGCATTTT.